The T cell receptor (beta chain) under discussion was sequenced for a study of cytomegalovirus exposure and HLA in healthy donors. In the study overall: Of all 400 or so donors who were genotyped, 80% to 85% belonged to the Caucasian-associated ancestry cluster.

PCR primers comprised 60 Vbeta and 13 Jbeta primers. Sequencing was performed with immunoSEQ multiplex PCR; in TCRdb, only in-frame clones are kept and a portion is missing. The sample lists about 150,000 clones, 80% occurring once. The CDR3 totals 17 residues. The J segment lost 0 bases and the V segment lost 1 base, leaving 3 bases of the junction unmatched. In germline, CDR1 is SGHTA, CDR2 FQGNSA. This clonotype was sampled from a woman in her thirties or forties in good health and CMV-seropositive. This chain connects TRBV7-2 to TRBJ2-1, with 10 positions matching TRBD2. The specimen sequenced was PBMCs. The CDR3 DNA follows: TGTGCCAGCAGCTTAGATGCTAGCGGGAGCTCCTACAATGAGCAGTTCTTC. Translating it yields CASSLDASGSSYNEQFF. The full variable domain, completed using reference TRBV7-2 and TRBJ2-1, is GAGVSQSPSNKVTEKGKDVELRCDPISGHTALYWYRQSLGQGLEFLIYFQGNSAPDKSGLPSDRFSAERTGGSVSTLTIQRTQQEDSAVYLCASSLDASGSSYNEQFFGPGTRLTVL.